Below, 27 T cell receptor beta chains from the same sample are listed, as sequenced in a study of blood T cell repertoires in COVID-19. The method was immunoSEQ multiplex PCR; TCRdb's version includes in-frame clones alone and lacks a portion of them. The sample shows about 430,000 clones, 88% of them seen only once. Sample: PBMCs or T cells enriched from blood (not recorded which). The receptors originated from a woman aged 30 to 39 with acute COVID-19.

This clone was detected only a few times. The rearrangement links TRBV24-1 to TRBJ1-4; D gene ambiguous. With 0 bases removed from V and 0 bases from J, the gap between germline ends came to 31 bases. Germline CDR1 reads KGHDR; CDR2 reads SFDVKD. CDR3 length: 24 amino acids. CDR3 DNA sequence: TGTGCCACCAGTGATTTGCCCCAACGGGTCCCCCTAAGTATATCGATCCCAACTAATGAAAAACTGTTTTTT. It is translated as CATSDLPQRVPLSISIPTNEKLFF.

The chain joins TRBV7-9 to TRBJ1-2, with D hard to call. Germline V gene data show CDR1 as SEHNR and CDR2 as FQNEAQ (reference sequence). This CDR3 spans 16 amino acids. V lost 2 bases and J lost 0, with 13 bases in between. The CDR3 is CASSLKLGPANYGYTF. The CDR3 DNA sequence: TGTGCCAGCAGCTTAAAGCTCGGTCCCGCTAACTATGGCTACACCTTC.

A remark on this clone: Other DNA sequences from this sample encode an identical CDR3 as well. V and J are TRBV27 and TRBJ2-7; unclear D gene. V lost 5 bases to trimming and J lost 0 bases, with 8 bases between them. Per the germline V gene, CDR1 is MNHEY and CDR2 is SMNVEV (reference sequence). The CDR3 is made up of 13 amino acids. The CDR3 sequence is CASSPGGSYEQYF. In DNA form, the CDR3 reads TGTGCCAGCAGTCCGGGTGGCTCCTACGAGCAGTACTTC.

This rearrangement joins TRBV7-3 to TRBJ2-5; D is uncertain. Germline V gene lookup returns CDR1 SGHTA and CDR2 FQGTGA. Trimming cost V 4 bases and J 3 bases, with 9 bases left between them. This CDR3 has 13 amino acids. As DNA, the CDR3 is TGTGCCAGCAGCTCCCTTCAGGAAGAGACCCAGTACTTC. As protein: CASSSLQEETQYF.

V gene TRBV9 combines with J gene TRBJ1-2, with 9 bases identical to TRBD1. V gave up 5 bases and J gave up 7 bases; unmatched junction bases: 9. CDR3 length: 14 residues. Germline V CDR1 and CDR2: SGDLS, YYNGEE. The CDR3 reads CASRASGTGSGYTF. For the CDR3, the DNA is TGTGCCAGCAGGGCATCCGGGACAGGGTCTGGCTACACCTTC.

This chain joins TRBV11-2 and TRBJ2-7; 7 bases map to TRBD1. V trimming: 3 bases; J trimming: 2 bases; junction bases outside the gene matches: 4. Germline V CDR1 and CDR2: SGHAT, FQNNGV. CDR3 length: 14 residues. This CDR3 is CASSLGTDPYEQYF. The CDR3 bases are TGTGCCAGCAGCTTGGGGACAGATCCCTACGAGCAGTACTTC.

This clone has only a few counts. This chain links TRBV15 with TRBJ1-2; D is uncertain. The CDR3 covers 14 residues. V gave up 0 bases and J gave up 2 bases, with 7 bases separating them. Germline-derived CDR1 and CDR2 are LNHNV and YYDKDF (reference sequence). CDR3 in DNA: TGTGCCACCAGCAGAGATCGAGTAAACTATGGCTACACCTTC. Its protein is CATSRDRVNYGYTF.

The chain carries TRBV29-1 and TRBJ2-2, with TRBD1 matching 8 bases. The germline V gene has CDR1 SQVTM and CDR2 ANQGSEA. Trimming cost V 5 bases and J 4 bases; bases outside gene matches: 6. This CDR3 is 14 amino acids long. CDR3 in DNA: TGCAGCGTTTCCGGACAGGGAGCCACCGGGGAGCTGTTTTTT. It encodes CSVSGQGATGELFF.

The V call is TRBV6-5, the J call TRBJ1-1; maybe TRBD1 (6 bases). Trimming cost V 5 bases and J 0 bases, with 13 bases left between them. Germline values: CDR1 MNHEY, CDR2 SVGAGI. The CDR3 has 15 amino acids. CDR3 DNA: TGTGCCAGCAGTAACCCGGGACACCTGAACACTGAAGCTTTCTTT. Protein product: CASSNPGHLNTEAFF.

This clone was observed a single time. The chain joins TRBV6-5 to TRBJ1-1; 9 bases are a match to TRBD1. From germline, CDR1 is MNHEY and CDR2 SVGAGI. This CDR3 is built from 14 residues. Trimming removed 5 bases from V and 9 bases from J; junction bases left unmatched: 10. CDR3 nucleotides: TGTGCCAGCAGTCAGGGGGGGACAGGGTCTAAAGCTTTCTTT. It encodes CASSQGGTGSKAFF.

The CDR3 loop reads CASSPIRQDYEQYF. In DNA, the CDR3 is TGCGCCAGCAGCCCCATCAGACAAGACTACGAGCAGTACTTC. This chain uses TRBV5-1 with TRBJ2-7, with D hard to call. The length of the CDR3 is 14 residues. Germline V lookup: CDR1 SGHRS, CDR2 YFSETQ. The V end lost 4 bases, the J end lost 3 bases, and 14 bases lay between the germline ends.

The chain has TRBV11-2 and TRBJ2-3, with D possibly being TRBD2 (6 bases). The ends were cut back, 5 bases at V and 6 bases at J, with 18 bases in the middle. The CDR3 consists of 15 residues. CDR1 is SGHAT and CDR2 is FQNNGV in the germline V gene. CDR3: CASSGGTRSGDTQYF. The DNA for the CDR3 is TGTGCCAGCAGCGGCGGGACGCGCTCAGGGGATACGCAGTATTTT.

This clone was seen once. This sequence joins TRBV4-1 and TRBJ2-1; 14 nucleotides match TRBD2. Germline trimming cut 2 bases from V and 13 bases from J; bases unmatched to any gene: 7. Germline V lookup: CDR1 MGHRA, CDR2 YSYEKL. This CDR3 is 15 amino acids long. CDR3 in amino acids: CASSQRLAGGYRQFF. In DNA form, the CDR3 reads TGCGCCAGCAGCCAACGACTAGCGGGGGGGTACCGACAGTTCTTC.

This clone was found once. The chain carries TRBV6-5 and TRBJ2-1; D is unclear. There are 11 residues in the CDR3. CDR1 MNHEY and CDR2 SVGAGI come from the germline V gene. V was pared by 4 bases and J by 7 bases, with 5 bases between. The CDR3 region has the DNA TGTGCCAGCAGTTCTCCGAATGAGCAGTTCTTC. Amino acid sequence: CASSSPNEQFF.

The V gene is TRBV11-2, the J gene TRBJ1-6; TRBD1 is a possible D gene (5 bases). Per the germline V gene, CDR1 is SGHAT and CDR2 is FQNNGV. The CDR3 covers 17 residues. Trimming left V 5 bases short and J 4 bases short, with 18 bases between. This chain's CDR3 is CASSINPGNQYNSPLHF. CDR3 nucleotide sequence: TGTGCCAGCAGCATCAATCCAGGGAACCAATATAATTCACCCCTCCACTTT.

The rearrangement links TRBV25-1 to TRBJ2-2, with a possible D match to TRBD1 (5 bases). From germline, CDR1 is MGHDK and CDR2 SYGVNS. V was trimmed by 3 bases and J by 5 bases, leaving 10 bases between them. This CDR3 spans 14 amino acids. In DNA form, the CDR3 reads TGTGCCAGCAGTGATATGTCAGGGACCGGGGAGCTGTTTTTT. Translating it yields CASSDMSGTGELFF.

The chain combines TRBV15 with TRBJ2-2; D gene ambiguous. Trimming stripped 1 base from V and 0 bases from J, with 9 bases between. The CDR3 is 16 residues long. In germline, CDR1 is LNHNV, CDR2 YYDKDF (reference sequence). This CDR3 is CATSRVAATNTGELFF. CDR3 DNA sequence: TGTGCCACCAGCAGAGTCGCGGCTACGAACACCGGGGAGCTGTTTTTT.

The V and J genes are TRBV6-5 and TRBJ1-6, with TRBD1 matching 7 bases. The CDR3 extends over 14 amino acids. The V gene end was trimmed by 6 bases and the J gene end by 6 bases; junction bases not matched to a gene: 5. Germline CDR1 reads MNHEY; CDR2 reads SVGAGI. CDR3 bases: TGTGCCAGCAGCCGGGGACAGCCTAATTCACCCCTCCACTTT. Its protein is CASSRGQPNSPLHF.

The J gene is TRBJ1-2, the V gene TRBV6-5, with TRBD1 as a possible D gene (6 bases). Deletions cut 6 bases from V and 8 bases from J, with 22 bases between. CDR1 is MNHEY and CDR2 is SVGAGI in the germline V gene. CDR3 length: 15 amino acids. CDR3 amino acids: CASRQMAQGEGGYTF. Written as DNA, the CDR3 is TGTGCCAGCAGACAGATGGCACAGGGCGAAGGGGGCTACACCTTC.

This rearrangement joins TRBV27 to TRBJ1-2; weak D call: TRBD1 (6 bases). This CDR3 spans 14 amino acids. V lost 6 bases, J lost 2 bases, and 13 bases lay in between. The germline V gene has CDR1 MNHEY and CDR2 SMNVEV (reference sequence). This CDR3 is CASRGTRDNYGYTF. The DNA for the CDR3 is TGTGCCAGCAGGGGGACAAGAGACAACTATGGCTACACCTTC.

This clone was seen a single time. This CDR3 is CASSTGGRRTDTQYF. CDR3 DNA: TGTGCCAGCAGCACGGGGGGGCGGCGCACAGATACGCAGTATTTT. The chain carries TRBV7-2 and TRBJ2-3, with 8 bases that match TRBD2. Per the germline V gene, CDR1 is SGHTA and CDR2 is FQGNSA. V lost 5 bases and J lost 1; bases outside the gene matches: 5. CDR3 size: 15 residues.

Only one count was recorded for this clone. The chain joins TRBV5-4 to TRBJ2-1, with 10 bases fitting TRBD2. Germline V gene lookup returns CDR1 SGHNT and CDR2 YYREEE (reference sequence). V trimming: 5 bases; J trimming: 3 bases; junction bases outside the gene matches: 8. The CDR3 totals 16 residues. CDR3 protein: CASSSSGGNSYNEQFF. CDR3 sequence (DNA): TGTGCCAGCAGTTCTAGCGGGGGCAATAGCTACAATGAGCAGTTCTTC. Full variable domain (missing parts from reference TRBV5-4 and TRBJ2-1): ETGVTQSPTHLIKTRGQQVTLRCSSQSGHNTVSWYQQALGQGPQFIFQYYREEENGRGNFPPRFSGLQFPNYSSELNVNALELDDSALYLCASSSSGGNSYNEQFFGPGTRLTVL.

The gene calls are TRBV5-1 and TRBJ2-1; 11 bases align to TRBD2. Trimming took 4 bases from V and 6 from J; bases not matched to a gene: 9. The CDR3 spans 16 residues. The germline V gene has CDR1 SGHRS and CDR2 YFSETQ. The CDR3 loop reads CASSAQTSGGANEQFF. In DNA form, the CDR3 reads TGCGCCAGCAGCGCCCAAACTAGCGGGGGTGCCAATGAGCAGTTCTTC.

V gene TRBV5-8 combines with J gene TRBJ1-1; D unclear. V was trimmed by 2 bases and J by 3 bases, leaving 17 bases between them. CDR1 and CDR2 from the germline V gene are SGHTS and YDEGEE. The CDR3 is 16 residues long. CDR3 loop: CASSFGGYVGYTEAFF. The CDR3 region has the DNA TGTGCCAGCAGCTTTGGCGGGTATGTTGGTTACACTGAAGCTTTCTTT.

As regards this clone: At one end the junction does not follow the germline gene, possibly because of a read error. The CDR3 sequence is CASSVAGATYEQYF. The CDR3, as DNA: TGTGCCAGCAGCGTAGCGGGGGCTACCTACGAGCAGTACTTC. The chain carries TRBV7-2 and TRBJ2-7, with TRBD2 matching 9 bases. Germline lookup yields CDR1 SGHTA and CDR2 FQGNSA. The CDR3 spans 14 residues.

This chain links TRBV6-5 with TRBJ1-2; 7 bases align to TRBD1. The CDR3 is 13 amino acids. The V gene's germline CDR1 is MNHEY and CDR2 SVGAGI. V dropped 6 bases and J dropped 0; count of bases not matched to a gene: 1. The CDR3 DNA follows: TGTGCCAGCAGGGGACAGTCTAACTATGGCTACACCTTC. Translation gives CASRGQSNYGYTF.

The chain joins TRBV6-5 to TRBJ1-4, with D unresolved. Trimming shortened V by 6 bases and J by 8 bases, and 7 bases separated the two germline ends. Germline values: CDR1 MNHEY, CDR2 SVGAGI. This CDR3 is built from 11 residues. This CDR3 reads CASRREEKLFF. CDR3 nucleotide sequence: TGTGCCAGCAGGCGGGAGGAAAAACTGTTTTTT.